Below are 24 T cell receptor beta chains sequenced from a single sample in a study of metastatic and nonmetastatic thyroid tumors. All patients were untreated before thyroid surgery. TCRdb reanalyzed the PCR reads via MiXCR. The sample has 60,000 or so clones; approximately 4.1% are singletons. Sequenced material: blood. The receptors derive from a female donor with papillary thyroid cancer or a benign thyroid nodule (not recorded which). Some clones in this sample may be carry-over from other donors' samples.

This clone was observed at least ten times. The V gene is TRBV7-2, the J gene TRBJ2-7; 12 positions agree with TRBD2. With 1 base clipped from V and 4 bases from J, the junction kept 5 bases outside the gene matches. The CDR3 is made up of 16 amino acids. Germline CDR1 reads SGHTA; CDR2 reads FQGNSA. The CDR3 DNA is TGTGCCAGCAGCTTAGACCGGACTAGCGGGATATACGAGCAGTACTTC. This translates into CASSLDRTSGIYEQYF. The variable domain in full, completed from reference TRBV7-2 and TRBJ2-7, reads GAGVSQSPSNKVTEKGKDVELRCDPISGHTALYWYRQSLGQGLEFLIYFQGNSAPDKSGLPSDRFSAERTGGSVSTLTIQRTQQEDSAVYLCASSLDRTSGIYEQYFGPGTRLTVT.

In its sample, this clone was seen many times. CDR3 sequence reads: CAWTGKRANEKLFF. In DNA, the CDR3 is TGTGCCTGGACAGGGAAACGAGCTAATGAAAAACTGTTTTTT. The chain has TRBV30 and TRBJ1-4, with D possibly matching TRBD1 (5 bases). The germline gives CDR1 GTSNPN, CDR2 SVGIG (reference sequence). V lost 4 bases to trimming and J lost 3 bases, with 12 bases between them. The CDR3 runs 14 residues.

There are a few counts of this clone. V usage is TRBV7-3 and J usage is TRBJ2-7; 7 bases map to TRBD2. The germline gives CDR1 SGHTA, CDR2 FQGTGA. The CDR3 is 14 amino acids. J gave up 5 bases and V 7 bases, and 11 bases lay outside the gene matches. Here the CDR3 reads CASIPMAGVHEQYF. Written as DNA, the CDR3 is TGTGCCAGCATCCCGATGGCGGGAGTTCACGAGCAGTACTTC.

Ten or more counts support this clone. The chain carries TRBV20-1 and TRBJ2-7, with 8 nucleotides matching TRBD2. Germline CDR1 and CDR2: DFQATT and SNEGSKA (reference sequence). With V trimmed by 3 bases and J by 4 bases, 5 bases remained unmatched. This CDR3 has 13 amino acids. The CDR3 loop is CSASFAGGYEQYF. The CDR3 DNA sequence: TGCAGTGCTAGCTTTGCGGGAGGATACGAGCAGTACTTC.

The rearrangement links TRBV5-1 to TRBJ1-1, with unresolved D. This CDR3 region has 14 residues. V was cut by 1 base and J by 1 base, with 8 bases left in between. Germline V gives CDR1 SGHRS, CDR2 YFSETQ. The CDR3 nucleotides read TGCGCCAGCAGCTTGTGGAGTAAGAACACTGAAGCTTTCTTT. Translation gives CASSLWSKNTEAFF.

At least ten counts were recorded for this clone. The chain carries TRBV28 and TRBJ2-3, with 10 bases aligning to TRBD2. The germline V gene has CDR1 MDHEN and CDR2 SYDVKM. V was pared by 6 bases and J by 3 bases, with 3 bases of the junction left unmatched. The CDR3 contains 14 residues. For the CDR3, the DNA is TGTGCCAGCAGGAGCGGGGGGGAGACAGATACGCAGTATTTT. It translates to CASRSGGETDTQYF.

There are many counts of this clone. This chain joins TRBV2 and TRBJ1-5; D is perhaps TRBD1 (6 bases). The CDR3 has 15 residues. Trimming shortened V by 3 bases and J by 6 bases, and 15 bases separated the two germline ends. The germline V gene has CDR1 SNHLY and CDR2 FYNNEI. CDR3 protein: CASSDYGGRGQPQHF. The CDR3 coding sequence is TGTGCCAGCAGTGACTACGGGGGCAGGGGTCAGCCCCAGCATTTT.

Worth noting for this clone: It may be a read error: a sequence one base away is much more abundant. This rearrangement joins TRBV5-8 to TRBJ2-3; D ambiguous. This CDR3 spans 16 amino acids. Germline V CDR1 and CDR2: SGHTS, YDEGEE. The CDR3 protein is CASGLESSSSADTQYF. Here the CDR3 DNA reads TGTGCCAGCGGCTTGGAATCGAGCAGTTCGGCAGATACGCAGTATTTT.

At least ten counts were recorded for this clone. The genes are TRBV20-1 and TRBJ2-5, with TRBD2 identical over 8 bases. Germline values: CDR1 DFQATT, CDR2 SNEGSKA (reference sequence). This CDR3 has 14 residues. The V gene end was trimmed by 3 bases and the J gene end by 3 bases; junction bases not matched to a gene: 6. The DNA for the CDR3 is TGCAGTGCTAGGTCCAGCGGGAGTAAAGAGACCCAGTACTTC. Translating it yields CSARSSGSKETQYF.

This clone appeared many times. The rearrangement joins TRBV30 to TRBJ2-4; possible D gene TRBD1, 6 bases. There are 14 residues in the CDR3. Per germline, CDR1 GTSNPN and CDR2 SVGIG (reference sequence). V was shortened by 3 bases and J by 1 base, with 10 bases between the two germline ends. The CDR3 loop reads CAWRPQGAKNIQYF. The DNA of the CDR3 is TGTGCCTGGAGGCCGCAGGGGGCCAAAAACATTCAGTACTTC.

With respect to this clone: Other DNA sequences in this specimen translate into the identical CDR3. V and J are TRBV5-1 and TRBJ1-2, with D tentatively TRBD1 (5 bases). Germline V gene data show CDR1 as SGHRS and CDR2 as YFSETQ. V was cut by 1 base and J by 1 base, with 11 bases left in between. The CDR3 is 15 amino acids. CDR3 sequence (DNA): TGCGCCAGCAGCTTGACTGGGACGGGTAACTATGGCTACACCTTC. Translating it yields CASSLTGTGNYGYTF. Based on the CDR3 plus reference TRBV5-1 and TRBJ1-2, the full variable domain is KAGVTQTPRYLIKTRGQQVTLSCSPISGHRSVSWYQQTPGQGLQFLFEYFSETQRNKGNFPGRFSGRQFSNSRSEMNVSTLELGDSALYLCASSLTGTGNYGYTFGSGTRLTVV.

This clone has a handful of counts. The chain couples TRBV20-1 to TRBJ2-1, with 9 bases identical to TRBD2. The CDR3 sequence is 14 residues long. The V and J ends lost 5 bases and 8 bases, in that order; junction bases with no gene match: 10. Germline V lookup: CDR1 DFQATT, CDR2 SNEGSKA (reference sequence). CDR3: CSALAGWPFDEQFF. CDR3 sequence (DNA): TGCAGTGCTCTAGCGGGATGGCCTTTTGATGAGCAGTTCTTC.

This clone was recorded at least ten times. V gene TRBV28 combines with J gene TRBJ1-1; D is possibly TRBD1 (5 bases). Germline values: CDR1 MDHEN, CDR2 SYDVKM. Trimming shortened V by 6 bases and J by 1 base, and 9 bases separated the two germline ends. The CDR3 has 13 residues. Written as DNA, the CDR3 is TGTGCCAGCAGACGAACAGGGAACACTGAAGCTTTCTTT. Translating gives CASRRTGNTEAFF.

This clone was found many times. The chain is built from TRBV2 and TRBJ2-1; D is perhaps TRBD1 or TRBD2 (5 bases each). Germline V lookup: CDR1 SNHLY, CDR2 FYNNEI. The V end lost 5 bases, the J end lost 7 bases, and 21 bases lay between the germline ends. This CDR3 spans 16 amino acids. Here the CDR3 reads CASSTIPGTKKNEQFF. CDR3 nucleotide sequence: TGTGCCAGCAGTACCATACCCGGGACGAAGAAAAATGAGCAGTTCTTC.

This clone was counted only a few times. V and J are TRBV5-1 and TRBJ1-2; D is unclear. The V end was cut by 0 bases, the J end by 8 bases, with 11 bases between. The germline V gene encodes CDR1 SGHRS and CDR2 YFSETQ. This CDR3 comprises 13 residues. The CDR3 DNA is TGCGCCAGCAGCTTGGGGGGAGGAGAGGGCTACACCTTC. Translating it yields CASSLGGGEGYTF.

This clone was seen many times. The chain recombines TRBV19 with TRBJ2-7, with 7 bases fitting TRBD2. The V and J ends lost 5 bases and 1 base, in that order; junction bases with no gene match: 8. The CDR3 spans 15 residues. Looked up from germline, CDR1 is LNHDA and CDR2 is SQIVND (reference sequence). The CDR3 sequence: CASSFGAGVSYEQYF. The CDR3 DNA reads TGTGCCAGTAGTTTTGGGGCGGGAGTTTCCTACGAGCAGTACTTC.

This clone was recorded at least ten times. The gene calls are TRBV7-9 and TRBJ2-3; D is perhaps TRBD1 (6 bases). Trimming removed 5 bases at V and 13 bases at J, with 16 bases between. Per germline, CDR1 SEHNR and CDR2 FQNEAQ (reference sequence). CDR3 length equals 12 residues. Here the CDR3 DNA reads TGTGCCAGCAGCAAACGACAGGACCCCGAGTATTTT. This encodes CASSKRQDPEYF.

This clone was counted many times. The V call is TRBV20-1, the J call TRBJ2-7; 10 bases are shared with TRBD2. The germline CDR1 and CDR2 sequences are DFQATT and SNEGSKA (reference sequence). V trimming: 6 bases; J trimming: 4 bases; junction bases outside the gene matches: 9. The CDR3 is 14 residues long. CDR3 coding DNA: TGCAGTGCCAAACCAGGGACTAGCGTTTACGAGCAGTACTTC. Residues: CSAKPGTSVYEQYF.

This clone was recorded many times. The chain is built from TRBV7-8 and TRBJ2-2, with 9 positions matching TRBD2. Trimming took 7 bases from V and 1 from J; bases not matched to a gene: 4. This CDR3 contains 15 residues. The V gene's germline CDR1 is SGHVS and CDR2 FQNEAQ. The CDR3 is CASNGGRENTGELFF. DNA for the CDR3: TGTGCCAGCAACGGCGGGAGGGAGAACACCGGGGAGCTGTTTTTT.

This clone was found a few times. The chain combines TRBV6-1 with TRBJ2-7; 10 bases match TRBD2. The CDR3 sequence is 13 residues long. CDR1 and CDR2 (germline): MNHNS, SASEGT. The CDR3 region has the DNA TGTGCTGGCGTGGCTAGCGGGAGTACCGAGCAGTACTTC. Translation gives CAGVASGSTEQYF.

The rearrangement uses TRBV20-1 and TRBJ2-1; 7 positions agree with TRBD2. This CDR3 region has 14 residues. In germline, CDR1 is DFQATT, CDR2 SNEGSKA (reference sequence). V lost 7 bases, J lost 5 bases, and 11 bases stayed unmatched. CDR3 residues: CSVPPRLADNEQFF. For the CDR3, the DNA is TGCAGTGTCCCCCCCCGTCTAGCGGACAATGAGCAGTTCTTC.

The chain is built from TRBV12-3 or TRBV12-4 and TRBJ2-7; the D call may be TRBD1 or TRBD2 (7 bases each). The CDR3 spans 15 residues. The ends were cut back, 7 bases at V and 1 base at J, with 17 bases in the middle. The chain's CDR3 is CASIPQGGVSYEQYF. The CDR3, as DNA: TGTGCCAGCATTCCCCAGGGGGGGGTTTCCTACGAGCAGTACTTC.

The chain uses TRBV7-8 and TRBJ2-3; possibly TRBD2 for D (6 bases). Germline CDR1 reads SGHVS; CDR2 reads FQNEAQ. The length of the CDR3 is 17 residues. V gave up 2 bases and J gave up 4 bases, with 19 bases separating them. This CDR3 is CASSLRSGGVIADTQYF. CDR3 coding DNA: TGTGCCAGCAGCTTAAGGTCAGGCGGGGTCATCGCAGATACGCAGTATTTT.

This clone was counted at least ten times. V gene TRBV5-5 combines with J gene TRBJ2-1, with 7 bases aligning to TRBD2. Germline-derived CDR1 and CDR2 are SGHKS and YYEKEE (reference sequence). Trimming cost V 0 bases and J 6 bases; bases outside gene matches: 3. The CDR3 contains 14 residues. CDR3 DNA sequence: TGTGCCAGCAGCTTGGGACTAGCCGGCAATGAGCAGTTCTTC. This translates into CASSLGLAGNEQFF.